The rows below give T cell receptor beta chains drawn from one sample of a study of T cell changes during pregnancy in multiple sclerosis. TCRdb's copy holds only in-frame clones and misses some; the assay was immunoSEQ multiplex PCR. The table has under 65,000 clones, 85% to 95% seen once; the top ten hold 0.5%. The sample in question was CD4+ T cells from peripheral blood mononuclear cells, obtained in the third trimester of pregnancy. These receptors originate from a female donor with multiple sclerosis, enrolled in a pregnancy study. Both conserved end residues are part of each CDR3. A D gene is named only where the DNA matches it firmly. Only some rows state a clone size, as once, few, many or a class for expanded clones.

clone_size d_call j_call v_call cdr3_nt cdr3_aa
- - TRBJ1-6 TRBV2 TGTGCCAGCAGTACAGATTCACCCCTCCACTTT CASSTDSPLHF
- - TRBJ1-6 TRBV10-3 TGTGCCATCAGGCAGGACAGCTCTGGGCCCCTCCACTTT CAIRQDSSGPLHF
- TRBD2 TRBJ2-2 TRBV18 TGTGCCAGCTCACCATTGACTAGCGGGGGGAACACCGGGGAGCTGTTTTTT CASSPLTSGGNTGELFF
- - TRBJ2-3 TRBV27 TGTGCCAGCAGTTTATCGATCGGACAAAACACAGATACGCAGTATTTT CASSLSIGQNTDTQYF
- - TRBJ2-5 TRBV2 TGTGCCAGCAACACAAACCAGGGTGGGGAGACCCAGTACTTC CASNTNQGGETQYF
- - TRBJ2-3 TRBV6-1 TGTGCCAGCAGTGAAGGCCGGGGAGATACGCAGTATTTT CASSEGRGDTQYF
once - TRBJ1-4 TRBV5-1 TGCGCCAGCAGCTTGGGGGCCGGTTATAATGAAAAACTGTTTTTT CASSLGAGYNEKLFF
- - TRBJ2-5 TRBV15 TGTGCCACCAGCAGAGAGACGGCAGGGGAGGGGACCCAGTACTTC CATSRETAGEGTQYF
- TRBD1 TRBJ2-4 TRBV5-4 TGTGCCAGCAGCCCGATCGACAGGGATGGGAACATTCAGTACTTC CASSPIDRDGNIQYF
- TRBD1 TRBJ1-5 TRBV27 TGTGCCAGCAGGACACAGGACAGGGCCCAGCATTTT CASRTQDRAQHF
- TRBD2 TRBJ2-7 TRBV5-6 TGTGCCAGCAGCACCCTACTTAGCGGGGGCCAATACTACGAGCAGTACTTC CASSTLLSGGQYYEQYF
- - TRBJ2-3 TRBV5-5 TGTGCCAGCAGCCCCGTTAGCACAGATACGCAGTATTTT CASSPVSTDTQYF
- - TRBJ1-2 TRBV19 TGTGCCAGTCAAGAGCCCCTCTATGGCTACACCTTC CASQEPLYGYTF